Sequencing of this T cell receptor (beta chain) was carried out in a study of blood T cell repertoires in COVID-19. Study background: COVID-19 samples collected from the United States, Italy and Spain covered acute and convalescent phases. PBMCs, B-cell-depleted T cells, or T cells provided the cDNA or gDNA that made up the material.

Germline-derived CDR1 and CDR2 are SGHRS and YFSETQ. Trimming pared 0 bases from V and 8 bases from J, leaving 11 bases between. This CDR3 spans 13 amino acids. Per the authors' pipeline: Reference gene primers were amplified, and this amplification served to estimate nucleated cell counts. The table came from immunoSEQ multiplex PCR; TCRdb's copy has only in-frame clones and leaves some out. The V and J calls and clone size come from that table; D and trimming were worked out from the DNA. Of around 100,000 clones in the sample, around 73% were seen once. This chain connects TRBV5-1 to TRBJ1-2, with D possibly matching TRBD1 (5 bases). The sequencing sample was made of peripheral blood. This TCR was sampled from a man aged 55 to 70 with active or convalescent COVID-19. This chain's CDR3 is CASSLGGGEGYTF. In DNA, the CDR3 is TGCGCCAGCAGCTTGGGAGGAGGGGAAGGCTACACCTTC.